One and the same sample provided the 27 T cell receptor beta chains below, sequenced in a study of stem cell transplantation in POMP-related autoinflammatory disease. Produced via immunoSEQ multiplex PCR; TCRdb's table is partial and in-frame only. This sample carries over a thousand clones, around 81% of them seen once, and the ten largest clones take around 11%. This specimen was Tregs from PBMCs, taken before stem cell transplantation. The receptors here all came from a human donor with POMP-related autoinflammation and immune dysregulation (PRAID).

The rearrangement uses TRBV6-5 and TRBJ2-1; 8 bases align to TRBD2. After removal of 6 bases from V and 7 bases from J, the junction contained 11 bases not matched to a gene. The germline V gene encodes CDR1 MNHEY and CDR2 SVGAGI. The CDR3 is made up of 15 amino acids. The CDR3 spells CASSAGLVGWNEQFF. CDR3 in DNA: TGTGCCAGCAGCGCGGGACTAGTGGGCTGGAATGAGCAGTTCTTC.

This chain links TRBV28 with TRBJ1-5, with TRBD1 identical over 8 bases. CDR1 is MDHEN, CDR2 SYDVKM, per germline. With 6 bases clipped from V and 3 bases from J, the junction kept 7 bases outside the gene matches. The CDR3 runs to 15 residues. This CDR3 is CASSPRGPYNQPQHF. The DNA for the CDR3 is TGTGCCAGCAGCCCCAGGGGGCCCTACAATCAGCCCCAGCATTTT. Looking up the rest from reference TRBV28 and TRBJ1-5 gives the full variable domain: DVKVTQSSRYLVKRTGEKVFLECVQDMDHENMFWYRQDPGLGLRLIYFSYDVKMKEKGDIPEGYSVSREKKERFSLILESASTNQTSMYLCASSPRGPYNQPQHFGDGTRLSIL.

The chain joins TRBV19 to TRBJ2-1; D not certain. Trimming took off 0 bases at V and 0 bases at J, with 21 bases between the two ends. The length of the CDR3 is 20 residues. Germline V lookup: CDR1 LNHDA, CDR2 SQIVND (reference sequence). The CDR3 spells CASSIDASRSWFSSYNEQFF. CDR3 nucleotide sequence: TGTGCCAGTAGTATAGATGCGTCCAGGTCCTGGTTTAGCTCCTACAATGAGCAGTTCTTC.

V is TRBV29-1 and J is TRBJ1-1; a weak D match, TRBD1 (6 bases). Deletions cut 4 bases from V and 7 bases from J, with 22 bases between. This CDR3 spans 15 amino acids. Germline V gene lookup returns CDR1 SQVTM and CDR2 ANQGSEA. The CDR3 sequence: CSVVETGIGTSEAFF. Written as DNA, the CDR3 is TGCAGCGTTGTTGAGACAGGAATCGGAACTAGTGAAGCTTTCTTT.

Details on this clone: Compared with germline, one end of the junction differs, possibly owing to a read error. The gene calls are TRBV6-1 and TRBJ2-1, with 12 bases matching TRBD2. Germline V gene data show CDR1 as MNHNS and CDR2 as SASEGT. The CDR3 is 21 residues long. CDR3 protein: CASRELASGGAWRGSYNEQFF. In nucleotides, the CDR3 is TGTGCCAGCCGTGAATTGGCTAGCGGGGGGGCTTGGAGGGGCTCCTACAATGAGCAGTTCTTC.

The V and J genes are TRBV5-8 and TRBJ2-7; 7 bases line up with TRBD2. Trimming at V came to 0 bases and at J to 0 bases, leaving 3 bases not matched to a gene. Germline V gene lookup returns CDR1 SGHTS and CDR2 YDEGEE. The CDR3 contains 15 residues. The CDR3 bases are TGTGCCAGCAGCTTGGGGGGGGACTACTCCTACGAGCAGTACTTC. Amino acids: CASSLGGDYSYEQYF.

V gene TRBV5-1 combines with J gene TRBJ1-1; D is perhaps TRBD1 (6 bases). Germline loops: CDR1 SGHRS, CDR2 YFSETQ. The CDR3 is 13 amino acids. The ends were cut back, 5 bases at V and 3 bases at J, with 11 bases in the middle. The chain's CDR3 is CASRLQGHTEAFF. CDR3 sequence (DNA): TGCGCCAGCAGGTTACAGGGACACACTGAAGCTTTCTTT.

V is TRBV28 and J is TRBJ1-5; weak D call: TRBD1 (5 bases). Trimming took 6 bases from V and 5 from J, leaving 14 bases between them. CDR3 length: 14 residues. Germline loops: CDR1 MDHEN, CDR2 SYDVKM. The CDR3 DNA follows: TGTGCCAGCAGGGGGACGAGGTTAGATCAGCCCCAGCATTTT. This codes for CASRGTRLDQPQHF.

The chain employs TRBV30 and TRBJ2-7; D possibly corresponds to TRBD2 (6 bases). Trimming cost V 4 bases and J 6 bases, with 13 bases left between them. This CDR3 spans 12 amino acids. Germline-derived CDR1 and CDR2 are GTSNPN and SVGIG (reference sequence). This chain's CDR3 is CAWTPGGIEQYF. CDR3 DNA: TGTGCCTGGACCCCAGGAGGGATCGAGCAGTACTTC. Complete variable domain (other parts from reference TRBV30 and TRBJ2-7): SQTIHQWPATLVQPVGSPLSLECTVEGTSNPNLYWYRQAAGRGLQLLFYSVGIGQISSEVPQNLSASRPQDRQFILSSKKLLLSDSGFYLCAWTPGGIEQYFGPGTRLTVT.

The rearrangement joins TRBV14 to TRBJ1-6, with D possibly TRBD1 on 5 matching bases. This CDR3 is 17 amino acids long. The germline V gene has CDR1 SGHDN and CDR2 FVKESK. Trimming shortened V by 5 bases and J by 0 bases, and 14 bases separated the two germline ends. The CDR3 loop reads CASSEGKGSSYNSPLHF. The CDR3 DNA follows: TGTGCCAGCAGCGAAGGAAAGGGGAGCTCCTATAATTCACCCCTCCACTTT.

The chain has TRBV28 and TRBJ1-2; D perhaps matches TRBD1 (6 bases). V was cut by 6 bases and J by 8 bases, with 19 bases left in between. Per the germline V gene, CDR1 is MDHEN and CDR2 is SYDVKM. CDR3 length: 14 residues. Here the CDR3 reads CASSPPTGYRGYTF. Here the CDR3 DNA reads TGTGCCAGCAGCCCGCCAACAGGGTATAGGGGCTACACCTTC.

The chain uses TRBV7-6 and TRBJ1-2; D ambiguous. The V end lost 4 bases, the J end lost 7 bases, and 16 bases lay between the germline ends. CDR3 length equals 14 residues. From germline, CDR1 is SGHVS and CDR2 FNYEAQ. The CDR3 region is CASSSGLGLGGYTF. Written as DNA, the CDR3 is TGTGCCAGCAGCTCCGGCCTGGGTTTGGGTGGCTACACCTTC.

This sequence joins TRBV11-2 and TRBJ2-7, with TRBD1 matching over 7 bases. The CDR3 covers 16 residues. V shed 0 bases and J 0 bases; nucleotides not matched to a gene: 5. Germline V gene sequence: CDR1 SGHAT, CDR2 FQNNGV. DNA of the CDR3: TGTGCCAGCAGCTTAGATCTGGACAGGTCCTCCTACGAGCAGTACTTC. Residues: CASSLDLDRSSYEQYF.

The CDR3 spells CASSSQGIREQYF. As DNA, the CDR3 is TGTGCCAGCAGCTCACAGGGTATTCGGGAGCAGTACTTC. This chain joins TRBV7-6 and TRBJ2-7, with TRBD1 as a possible D gene (6 bases). V was shortened by 4 bases and J by 7 bases, with 14 bases between the two germline ends. The length of the CDR3 is 13 residues. Germline lookup yields CDR1 SGHVS and CDR2 FNYEAQ.

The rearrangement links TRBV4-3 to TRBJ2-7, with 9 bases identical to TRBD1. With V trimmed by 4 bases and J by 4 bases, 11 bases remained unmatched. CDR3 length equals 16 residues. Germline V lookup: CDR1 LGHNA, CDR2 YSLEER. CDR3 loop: CASSPDSGTGTYEQYF. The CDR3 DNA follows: TGCGCCAGCAGCCCTGATTCCGGGACAGGGACGTACGAGCAGTACTTC.

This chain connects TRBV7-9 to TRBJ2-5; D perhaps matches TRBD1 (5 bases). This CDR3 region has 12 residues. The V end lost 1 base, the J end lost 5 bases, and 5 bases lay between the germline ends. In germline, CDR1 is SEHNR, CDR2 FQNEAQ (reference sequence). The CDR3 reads CASSLDRETQYF. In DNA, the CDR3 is TGTGCCAGCAGCTTAGACAGGGAGACCCAGTACTTC.

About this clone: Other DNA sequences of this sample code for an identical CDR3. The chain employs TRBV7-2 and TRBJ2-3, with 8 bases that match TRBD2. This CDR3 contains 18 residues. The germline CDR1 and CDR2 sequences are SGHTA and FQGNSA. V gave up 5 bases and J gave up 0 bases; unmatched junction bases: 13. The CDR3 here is CASSPRGRGGPSTDTQYF. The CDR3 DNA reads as TGTGCCAGCAGCCCCCGGGGTCGCGGGGGGCCTAGCACAGATACGCAGTATTTT. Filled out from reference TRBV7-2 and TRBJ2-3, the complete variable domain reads GAGVSQSPSNKVTEKGKDVELRCDPISGHTALYWYRQSLGQGLEFLIYFQGNSAPDKSGLPSDRFSAERTGGSVSTLTIQRTQQEDSAVYLCASSPRGRGGPSTDTQYFGPGTRLTVL.

CDR3 in amino acids: CASRLGTEAFF. CDR3 bases: TGTGCCAGCAGATTGGGCACTGAAGCTTTCTTT. V is TRBV28 and J is TRBJ1-1; D is ambiguous. The V end lost 6 bases, the J end lost 4 bases, and 6 bases lay between the germline ends. Looked up from germline, CDR1 is MDHEN and CDR2 is SYDVKM. The CDR3 consists of 11 residues.

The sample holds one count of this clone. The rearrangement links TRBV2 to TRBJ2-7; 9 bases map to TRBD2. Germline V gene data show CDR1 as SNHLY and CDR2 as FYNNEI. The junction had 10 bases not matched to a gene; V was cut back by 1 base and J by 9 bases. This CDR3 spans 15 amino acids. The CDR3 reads CASSEEWTSVGGQYF. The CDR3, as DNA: TGTGCCAGCAGTGAAGAGTGGACTAGCGTGGGGGGGCAGTACTTC.

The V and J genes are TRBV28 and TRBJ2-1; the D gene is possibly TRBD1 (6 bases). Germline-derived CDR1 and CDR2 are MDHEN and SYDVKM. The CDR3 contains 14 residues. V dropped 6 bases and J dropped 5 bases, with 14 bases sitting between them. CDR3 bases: TGTGCCAGCAGCACGGAAACAGGGAACAATGAGCAGTTCTTC. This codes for CASSTETGNNEQFF.

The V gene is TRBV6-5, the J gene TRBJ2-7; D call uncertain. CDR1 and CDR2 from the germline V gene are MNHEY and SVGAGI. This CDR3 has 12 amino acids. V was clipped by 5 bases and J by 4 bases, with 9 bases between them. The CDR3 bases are TGTGCCAGCAGTCCAGATAAGTACGAGCAGTACTTC. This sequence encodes CASSPDKYEQYF.

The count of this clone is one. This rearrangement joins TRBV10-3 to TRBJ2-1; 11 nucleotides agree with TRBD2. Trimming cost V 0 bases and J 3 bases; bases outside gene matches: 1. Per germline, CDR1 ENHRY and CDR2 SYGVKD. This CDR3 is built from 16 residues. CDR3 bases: TGTGCCATCAGTGAGTCCCTAGCGGGAGGCTACAATGAGCAGTTCTTC. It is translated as CAISESLAGGYNEQFF.

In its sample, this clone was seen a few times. The CDR3 sequence is CASSLPGLAGGPAGTQYF. DNA of the CDR3: TGTGCCAGCAGCTTGCCGGGACTAGCGGGAGGGCCAGCGGGGACCCAGTACTTC. The rearrangement joins TRBV5-4 to TRBJ2-5; TRBD2 agrees at 16 bases. Losses at the gene ends were 1 base for V and 7 bases for J; bases not matched to a gene: 10. CDR3 length equals 18 residues. CDR1 SGHNT and CDR2 YYREEE come from the germline V gene (reference sequence).

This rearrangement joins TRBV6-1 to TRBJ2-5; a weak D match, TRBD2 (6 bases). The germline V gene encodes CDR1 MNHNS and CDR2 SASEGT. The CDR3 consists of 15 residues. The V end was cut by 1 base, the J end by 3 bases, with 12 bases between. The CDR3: CASSEGTIREETQYF. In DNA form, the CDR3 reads TGTGCCAGCAGTGAAGGGACTATCCGTGAAGAGACCCAGTACTTC.

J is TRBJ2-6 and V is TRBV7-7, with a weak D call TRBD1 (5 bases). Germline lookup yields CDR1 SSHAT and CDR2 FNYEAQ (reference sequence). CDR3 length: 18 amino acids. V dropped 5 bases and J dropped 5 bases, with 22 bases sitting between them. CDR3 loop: CASSNDRVPQSRANVLTF. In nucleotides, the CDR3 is TGTGCCAGCAGCAATGACAGAGTGCCACAAAGTCGGGCCAACGTCCTGACTTTC.

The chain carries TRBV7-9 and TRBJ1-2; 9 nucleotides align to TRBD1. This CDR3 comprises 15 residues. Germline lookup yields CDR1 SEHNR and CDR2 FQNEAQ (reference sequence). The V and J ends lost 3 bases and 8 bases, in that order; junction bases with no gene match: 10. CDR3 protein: CASSFGYGTGYGYTF. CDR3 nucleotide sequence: TGTGCCAGCAGCTTTGGATACGGGACAGGGTACGGCTACACCTTC.

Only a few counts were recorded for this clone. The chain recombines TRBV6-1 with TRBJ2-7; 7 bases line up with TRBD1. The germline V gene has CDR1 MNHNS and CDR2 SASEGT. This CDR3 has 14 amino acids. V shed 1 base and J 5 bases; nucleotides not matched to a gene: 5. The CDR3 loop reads CASSEDRGRDEQYF. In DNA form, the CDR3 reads TGTGCCAGCAGTGAAGACAGGGGAAGGGACGAGCAGTACTTC.